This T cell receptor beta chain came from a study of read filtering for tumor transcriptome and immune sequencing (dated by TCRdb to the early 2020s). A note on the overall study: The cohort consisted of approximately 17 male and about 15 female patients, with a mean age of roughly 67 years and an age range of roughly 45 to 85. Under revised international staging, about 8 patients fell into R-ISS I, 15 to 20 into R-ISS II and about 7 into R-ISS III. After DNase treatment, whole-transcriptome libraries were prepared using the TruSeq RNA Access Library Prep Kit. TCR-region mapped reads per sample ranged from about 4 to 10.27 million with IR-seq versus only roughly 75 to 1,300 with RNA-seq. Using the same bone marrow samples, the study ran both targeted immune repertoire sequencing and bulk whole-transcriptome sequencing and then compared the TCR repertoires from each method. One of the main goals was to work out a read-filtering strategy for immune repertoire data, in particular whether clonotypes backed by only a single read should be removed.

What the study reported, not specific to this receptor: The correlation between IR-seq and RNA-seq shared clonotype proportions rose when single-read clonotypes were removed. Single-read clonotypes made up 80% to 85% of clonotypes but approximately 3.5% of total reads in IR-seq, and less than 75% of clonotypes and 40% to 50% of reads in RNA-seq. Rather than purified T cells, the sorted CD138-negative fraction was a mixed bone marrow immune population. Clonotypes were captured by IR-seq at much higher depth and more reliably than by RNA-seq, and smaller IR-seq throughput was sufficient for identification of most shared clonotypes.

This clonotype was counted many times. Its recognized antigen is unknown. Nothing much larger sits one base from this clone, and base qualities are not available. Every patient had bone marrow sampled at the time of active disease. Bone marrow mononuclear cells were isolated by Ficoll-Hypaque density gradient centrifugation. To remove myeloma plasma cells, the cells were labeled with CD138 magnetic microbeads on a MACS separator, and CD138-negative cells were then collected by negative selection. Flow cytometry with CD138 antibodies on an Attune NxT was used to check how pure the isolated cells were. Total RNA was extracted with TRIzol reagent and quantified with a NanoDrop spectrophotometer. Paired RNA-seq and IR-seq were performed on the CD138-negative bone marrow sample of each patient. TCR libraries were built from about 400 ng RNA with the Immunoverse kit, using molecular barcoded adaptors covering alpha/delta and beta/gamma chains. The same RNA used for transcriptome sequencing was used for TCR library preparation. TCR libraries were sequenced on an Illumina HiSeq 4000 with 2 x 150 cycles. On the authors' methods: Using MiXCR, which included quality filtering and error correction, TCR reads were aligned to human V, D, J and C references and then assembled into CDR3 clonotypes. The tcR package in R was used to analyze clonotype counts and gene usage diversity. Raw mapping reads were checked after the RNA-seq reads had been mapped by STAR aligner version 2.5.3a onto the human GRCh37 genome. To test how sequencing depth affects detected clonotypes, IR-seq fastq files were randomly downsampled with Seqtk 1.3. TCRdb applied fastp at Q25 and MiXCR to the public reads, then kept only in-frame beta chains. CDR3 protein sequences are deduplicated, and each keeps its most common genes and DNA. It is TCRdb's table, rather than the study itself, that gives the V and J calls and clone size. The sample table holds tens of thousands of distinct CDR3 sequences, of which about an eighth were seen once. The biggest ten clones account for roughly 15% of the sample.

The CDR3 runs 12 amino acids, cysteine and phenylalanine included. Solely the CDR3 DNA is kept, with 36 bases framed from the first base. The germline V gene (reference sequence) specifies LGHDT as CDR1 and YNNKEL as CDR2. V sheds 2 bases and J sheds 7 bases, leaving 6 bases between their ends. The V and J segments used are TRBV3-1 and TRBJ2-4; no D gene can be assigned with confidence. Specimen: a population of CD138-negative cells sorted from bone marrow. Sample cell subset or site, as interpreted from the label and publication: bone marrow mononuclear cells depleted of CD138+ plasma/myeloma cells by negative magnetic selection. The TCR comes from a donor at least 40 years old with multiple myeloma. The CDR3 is CASSQTTNIQYF. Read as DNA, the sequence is TGTGCCAGCAGCCAAACTACTAACATTCAGTACTTC.